This is a list of T cell receptor beta chains from one sample in a study of cytomegalovirus exposure and HLA in healthy donors. Sequenced by immunoSEQ multiplex PCR; TCRdb stores in-frame clones only, minus some. The table shows 80,000 to 130,000 clones, with roughly 88% occurring only once. The sample was PBMCs. These receptors were taken from a woman between 18 and 30 years old in good health and CMV-seronegative. CDR3s include the opening cysteine and the closing phenylalanine or tryptophan. D genes are given only for firm matches. The size entry is marked missing in some rows and otherwise reads once, few, many or a size class.

clone_size: NA; d_call: TRBD1; j_call: TRBJ2-3; cdr3_length: 14; v_call: TRBV7-8; cdr3_aa: CASKGTGGIDTQYF; cdr3_nt: TGTGCCAGCAAAGGGACAGGGGGAATAGATACGCAGTATTTT
clone_size: NA; d_call: NA; j_call: TRBJ2-7; cdr3_length: 15; v_call: TRBV7-9; cdr3_aa: CASSPSGGNGNEQYF; cdr3_nt: TGTGCCAGCAGCCCCAGCGGCGGGAACGGCAACGAGCAGTACTTC
clone_size: NA; d_call: NA; j_call: TRBJ2-5; cdr3_length: 15; v_call: TRBV7-9; cdr3_aa: CASSLAADLWETQYF; cdr3_nt: TGTGCCAGCAGCTTAGCGGCGGATCTCTGGGAGACCCAGTACTTC
clone_size: once; d_call: NA; j_call: TRBJ2-7; cdr3_length: 14; v_call: TRBV6-5; cdr3_aa: CASRSPRGSYGQYF; cdr3_nt: TGTGCCAGCAGATCACCCAGAGGGTCCTACGGGCAGTACTTC
clone_size: once; d_call: NA; j_call: TRBJ1-1; cdr3_length: 14; v_call: TRBV7-9; cdr3_aa: CASSLETPNTEAFF; cdr3_nt: TGTGCCAGCAGCTTAGAGACTCCGAACACTGAAGCTTTCTTT
clone_size: NA; d_call: NA; j_call: TRBJ2-5; cdr3_length: 11; v_call: TRBV20-1; cdr3_aa: CSAIYGETQYF; cdr3_nt: TGCAGTGCTATCTACGGGGAGACCCAGTACTTC
clone_size: NA; d_call: TRBD1; j_call: TRBJ1-3; cdr3_length: 18; v_call: TRBV4-1; cdr3_aa: CASSRKAPGQNSGNTIYF; cdr3_nt: TGCGCCAGCAGCCGGAAAGCACCGGGACAGAACTCTGGAAACACCATATATTTT
clone_size: NA; d_call: TRBD1; j_call: TRBJ1-6; cdr3_length: 14; v_call: TRBV15; cdr3_aa: CATSRGTGVSPLHF; cdr3_nt: TGTGCCACCAGCAGAGGGACAGGGGTTTCACCCCTCCACTTT
clone_size: NA; d_call: NA; j_call: TRBJ2-3; cdr3_length: 13; v_call: TRBV30; cdr3_aa: CAWSVQLRDTQYF; cdr3_nt: TGTGCCTGGAGTGTACAGTTAAGAGATACGCAGTATTTT
clone_size: few; d_call: NA; j_call: TRBJ2-1; cdr3_length: 13; v_call: TRBV18; cdr3_aa: CASSPQGNNEQFF; cdr3_nt: TGTGCCAGCTCCCCCCAGGGGAACAATGAGCAGTTCTTC